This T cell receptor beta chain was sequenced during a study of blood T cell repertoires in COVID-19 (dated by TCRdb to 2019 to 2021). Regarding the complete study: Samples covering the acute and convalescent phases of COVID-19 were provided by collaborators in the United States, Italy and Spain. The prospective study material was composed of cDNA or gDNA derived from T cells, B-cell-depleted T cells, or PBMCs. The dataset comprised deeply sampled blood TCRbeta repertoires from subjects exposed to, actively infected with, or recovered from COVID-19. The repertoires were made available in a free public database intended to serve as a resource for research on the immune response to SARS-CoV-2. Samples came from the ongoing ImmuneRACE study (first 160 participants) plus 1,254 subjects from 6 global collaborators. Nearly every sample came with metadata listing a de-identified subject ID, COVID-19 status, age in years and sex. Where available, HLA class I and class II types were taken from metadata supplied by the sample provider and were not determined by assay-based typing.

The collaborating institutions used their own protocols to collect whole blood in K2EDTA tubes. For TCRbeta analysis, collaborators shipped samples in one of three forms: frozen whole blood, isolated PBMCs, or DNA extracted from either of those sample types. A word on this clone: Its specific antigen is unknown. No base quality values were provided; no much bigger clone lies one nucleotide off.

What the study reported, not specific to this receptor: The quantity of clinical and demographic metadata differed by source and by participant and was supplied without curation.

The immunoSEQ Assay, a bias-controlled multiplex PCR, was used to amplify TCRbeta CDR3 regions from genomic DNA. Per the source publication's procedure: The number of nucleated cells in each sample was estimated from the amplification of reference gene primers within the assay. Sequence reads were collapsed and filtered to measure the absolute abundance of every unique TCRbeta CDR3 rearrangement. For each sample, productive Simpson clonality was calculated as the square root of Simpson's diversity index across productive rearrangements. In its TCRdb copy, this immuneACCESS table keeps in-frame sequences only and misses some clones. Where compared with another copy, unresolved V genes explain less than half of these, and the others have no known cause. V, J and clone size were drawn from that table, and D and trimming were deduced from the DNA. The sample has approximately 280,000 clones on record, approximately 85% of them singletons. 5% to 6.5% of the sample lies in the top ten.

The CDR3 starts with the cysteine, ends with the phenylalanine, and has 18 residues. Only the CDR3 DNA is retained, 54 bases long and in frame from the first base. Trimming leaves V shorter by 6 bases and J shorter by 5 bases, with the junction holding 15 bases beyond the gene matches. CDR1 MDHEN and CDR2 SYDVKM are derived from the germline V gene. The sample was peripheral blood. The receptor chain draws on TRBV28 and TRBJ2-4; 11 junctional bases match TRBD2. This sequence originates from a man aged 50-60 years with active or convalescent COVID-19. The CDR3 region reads CASSHGVLAGEVENIQYF. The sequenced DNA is TGTGCCAGCAGCCATGGGGTACTAGCGGGAGAGGTCGAAAACATTCAGTACTTC.